The 28 T cell receptor beta chains below come from one sample, sequenced in a study of tissue T cells after allogeneic stem cell transplantation. Time point indicated: mouse harvest day 7 after allogeneic transplant. The graft held 10^6 splenic CD5+ T cells and 10^7 T-cell-depleted bone marrow cells. The data were produced by immunoSEQ multiplex PCR, yet TCRdb's version contains in-frame clones alone and is incomplete. In the table there are 9,500 or so clones, around two fifths of which are singletons. Sequencing was carried out using skin. The receptors stem from a female BALB/c mouse given C57BL/6 T cells with graft-versus-host disease after an allogeneic hematopoietic cell transplant.

On this clone: Gene and germline names: mouse. The read terminates 1 residue ahead of where the CDR3 ends, so the germline J gene completes it. The chain employs TRBV20 and TRBJ2-3, with TRBD2 identical over 7 bases. Trimming took 3 bases from V and 0 from J; bases not matched to a gene: 3. Per germline, CDR1 GFQATS and CDR2 STVNSAI. The CDR3 extends over 14 amino acids. This chain's CDR3 is CGASSGGSAETLYF. The DNA read from the CDR3 is TGTGGTGCTAGCTCTGGGGGTAGTGCAGAAACGCTGTAT.

To note about this clone: Any gene name here is a mouse gene name. Read coverage stops 1 residue before the CDR3 terminus; the germline J gene supplies the remainder. The chain recombines TRBV26 with TRBJ2-3; no reliable D call. This CDR3 spans 13 amino acids. CDR1 KGHPV and CDR2 FQNQEV come from the germline V gene (reference sequence). V dropped 4 bases and J dropped 1 base, with 6 bases sitting between them. CDR3 sequence: CASSPQGAETLYF. The CDR3 bases that were read are TGTGCCAGCAGTCCCCAGGGTGCAGAAACGCTGTAT.

The sample holds one count of this clone. The listed genes are named as in mouse. The read halts 1 residue ahead of the CDR3 end, with the missing end drawn from the germline J gene. The gene calls are TRBV26 and TRBJ2-4, with a weak D call TRBD1 (6 bases). The germline V and J ends were trimmed by 2 bases and 2 bases, with 11 bases remaining between them. Per germline, CDR1 KGHPV and CDR2 FQNQEV (reference sequence). This CDR3 comprises 15 residues. The CDR3 DNA, read in part, is TGTGCCAGCAGTCTGGGGCAGGGGCATCAAAACACCTTGTAC. This encodes CASSLGQGHQNTLY. The whole CDR3 sequence is CASSLGQGHQNTLYF. Together with reference TRBV26 and TRBJ2-4, the CDR3 gives the full variable domain: NSKVIQTPRYLVKGQGQKAKMRCIPEKGHPVVFWYQQNKNNEFKFLINFQNQEVLQQIDMTEKRFSAECPSNSPCSLEIQSSEAGDSALYLCASSLGQGHQNTLYFGAGTRLSVL.

Concerning this clone: All gene names here are mouse names. The CDR3 is cut off 1 residue early in the read; its end comes from the germline J gene. The genes are TRBV26 and TRBJ2-2; D unclear. CDR3 size: 14 residues. Germline-derived CDR1 and CDR2 are KGHPV and FQNQEV (reference sequence). Between the trimmed V and J ends, which lost 0 bases and 0 bases, there was a span of 2 bases. The CDR3 here is CASSLSTNTGQLYF. The CDR3 bases that were read are TGTGCCAGCAGTCTGTCAACAAACACCGGGCAGCTCTAC.

As for this clone: The genes are named according to mouse. The read terminates 1 residue before the CDR3 end, so the remaining end is supplied by the germline J gene. The chain links TRBV26 to TRBJ1-3; D gene ambiguous. The V gene lost 3 bases and the J gene lost 0 bases, with 6 bases spanning the gap. Germline lookup yields CDR1 KGHPV and CDR2 FQNQEV (reference sequence). This CDR3 contains 14 residues. The CDR3 is CASSLTHSGNTLYF. The sequenced part of the CDR3 DNA is TGTGCCAGCAGTCTCACACATTCTGGAAATACGCTCTAT.

Comments on this clone: Germline and genes: mouse. The read comes to an end 1 residue before the CDR3 does, leaving the germline J gene to fill in the end. The rearrangement uses TRBV26 and TRBJ1-2, with unresolved D. This CDR3 region has 13 residues. Germline loops: CDR1 KGHPV, CDR2 FQNQEV (reference sequence). V lost 2 bases and J lost 0, with 4 bases in between. CDR3 DNA, as far as it was read: TGTGCCAGCAGTCTGACATCAAACTCCGACTACACC. Translated, it gives CASSLTSNSDYT. Given in full, the CDR3 is CASSLTSNSDYTF.

There are a few counts of this clone. Mouse names are used for the genes. Read coverage stops 1 residue before the CDR3 terminus; the germline J gene supplies the remainder. V gene TRBV23 combines with J gene TRBJ2-5. The CDR3 has 14 residues. The germline V gene has CDR1 KGHTA and CDR2 FQNQQP. CDR3 in amino acids: CSSRRGFNQDTQYF. The sequenced part of the CDR3 DNA is TGCTCCAGCAGACGGGGGTTTAACCAAGACACCCAGTAC.

This clone was seen more than once but under ten times. Each gene name is a mouse one. The sequence runs out 1 residue before the end of the CDR3; the remainder is reconstructed from the germline J gene. This chain joins TRBV3 and TRBJ1-2; D is unresolved. This CDR3 has 13 amino acids. Per germline, CDR1 SNHLY and CDR2 FYNGKV (reference sequence). The V and J ends lost 5 bases and 0 bases respectively, with 7 bases between them. The CDR3 loop is CASSPQANSDYTF. CDR3 DNA (partial): TGTGCCAGCAGCCCCCAAGCAAACTCCGACTACACC.

Of note for this clone: Genes and germline come from the mouse. CDR3 bases read: TGTGCCAGCAGCAAGAAGGAATCTAGTGCAGAAACGCTGTAT. This translates into CASSKKESSAETLY. In full, the CDR3 is CASSKKESSAETLYF. V gene TRBV5 combines with J gene TRBJ2-3, with D hard to call. The read gets to within 1 residue of the CDR3 end, and the germline J gene fills in the rest. V lost 5 bases, J lost 0 bases, and 12 bases lay in between. This CDR3 has 15 residues. The germline gives CDR1 LGHNA, CDR2 YNLKQL (reference sequence).

This clone was counted only a few times. Gene names follow the mouse nomenclature. The CDR3 end is not reached by the read, which stops 1 residue before it; the germline J gene fills it in. The chain uses TRBV26 and TRBJ1-6, with no clear D. TRBJ1-6 is an ORF, with its function uncertain. Trimming removed 3 bases from V and 0 bases from J, with 3 bases in between. The germline CDR1 and CDR2 sequences are KGHPV and FQNQEV (reference sequence). The CDR3 runs 14 residues. The covered CDR3 bases are TGTGCCAGCAGTCTAAATTCCTATAATTCGCCCCTCTAC. It yields the protein CASSLNSYNSPLY. The whole CDR3 sequence is CASSLNSYNSPLYF.

This clone has more than one count but fewer than ten. Gene and germline names: mouse. The CDR3 goes on 1 residue after the read ends, and that part is filled in from the germline J gene. The chain is built from TRBV26 and TRBJ2-7; no definite D call. This CDR3 comprises 13 residues. Deletions cut 2 bases from V and 0 bases from J, with 5 bases between. CDR1 and CDR2 from the germline V gene are KGHPV and FQNQEV (reference sequence). The CDR3 loop is CASSLTNSYEQYF. CDR3 DNA (partial): TGTGCCAGCAGTCTGACCAACTCCTATGAACAGTAC.

For this clone: Gene names are the mouse ones. The read falls 1 residue short of the CDR3 end, and the missing part is taken from the germline J gene. The V and J genes are TRBV13-2 and TRBJ2-4; D might be TRBD2 (6 bases). The V and J ends lost 2 bases and 5 bases respectively, with 6 bases between them. CDR3 length: 12 amino acids. Germline CDR1 reads NNHNN; CDR2 reads SYGAGS (reference sequence). The CDR3 bases that were read are TGTGCCAGCGGTGACTGGGGAAACACCTTGTAC. Encoded protein: CASGDWGNTLY. The entire CDR3 protein is CASGDWGNTLYF.

A note on this clone: Mouse names are used for the genes. Read coverage stops 1 residue before the CDR3 terminus; the germline J gene supplies the remainder. J is TRBJ1-1 and V is TRBV12-2, with 7 bases that match TRBD1. Germline-derived CDR1 and CDR2 are SGHLS and HYDKME. The J segment lost 4 bases and the V segment lost 2 bases, leaving 3 bases of the junction unmatched. The CDR3 covers 13 residues. The CDR3 DNA, read in part, is TGTGCCAGCTCTCCGACAGGGCCCACAGAAGTCTTC. Its protein product is CASSPTGPTEVF. Given in full, the CDR3 is CASSPTGPTEVFF. Based on the CDR3 plus reference TRBV12-2 and TRBJ1-1, the full variable domain is NSGVVQSPRYIIKGKGERSILKCIPISGHLSVAWYQQTQGQELKFFIQHYDKMERDKGNLPSRFSVQQFDDYHSEMNMSALELEDSAVYFCASSPTGPTEVFFGKGTRLTVV.

Regarding this clone: All gene names here are mouse names. The read falls 1 residue short of the CDR3 end, and the missing part is taken from the germline J gene. The chain joins TRBV3 to TRBJ1-5, with 10 positions matching TRBD1. Trimming at V came to 3 bases and at J to 2 bases, leaving 4 bases not matched to a gene. The CDR3 is 16 residues long. The germline V gene has CDR1 SNHLY and CDR2 FYNGKV (reference sequence). Partial CDR3 DNA: TGTGCCAGCAGCTTCGGGGACAGGGGTTACAACCAGGCTCCGCTT. It encodes CASSFGDRGYNQAPL. The CDR3 reads in full as CASSFGDRGYNQAPLF.

As concerns this clone: All gene names here are mouse names. The read stops 1 residue short of the end of the CDR3; the missing end is completed from the germline J gene. The V and J genes are TRBV3 and TRBJ2-7; 10 nucleotides line up with TRBD2. The germline CDR1 and CDR2 sequences are SNHLY and FYNGKV (reference sequence). J lost 0 bases, V lost 4 bases, and 3 bases had no gene match. This CDR3 has 15 amino acids. CDR3 amino acids: CASSSGTGASYEQYF. CDR3 DNA, as far as it was read: TGTGCCAGCAGCTCCGGGACTGGGGCCTCCTATGAACAGTAC.

A word on this clone: Gene labels here are mouse ones. The read halts 1 residue ahead of the CDR3 end, with the missing end drawn from the germline J gene. The chain is built from TRBV12-1 and TRBJ2-3; 8 nucleotides line up with TRBD2. CDR3 length equals 14 residues. With 0 bases clipped from V and 4 bases from J, the junction kept 2 bases outside the gene matches. The V gene's germline CDR1 is SGHSN and CDR2 HYEKVE. The sequenced part of the CDR3 DNA is TGTGCCAGCTCTCTCTCTGGGGGGACAGAAACGCTGTAT. It translates to CASSLSGGTETLY. The entire CDR3 sequence reads CASSLSGGTETLYF.

Comments on this clone: The listed genes are named as in mouse. The read stops 1 residue short of the end of the CDR3; the missing end is completed from the germline J gene. The chain couples TRBV26 to TRBJ1-1, with D hard to call. V gave up 7 bases and J gave up 3 bases, with 6 bases separating them. This CDR3 has 11 amino acids. Germline values: CDR1 KGHPV, CDR2 FQNQEV (reference sequence). The DNA read from the CDR3 is TGTGCCAGCACCCGGGACACAGAAGTCTTC. The encoded protein is CASTRDTEVF. In full, the CDR3 reads CASTRDTEVFF.

Remarks on this clone: The genes are named according to mouse. The CDR3 end falls 1 residue outside the read, so it is completed with the germline J gene. J is TRBJ2-5 and V is TRBV19; TRBD2 agrees at 7 bases. The CDR3 is 14 amino acids. CDR1 and CDR2 from the germline V gene are FNHDT and SITEND (reference sequence). V shed 3 bases, J shed 0 bases, and the junction held 1 base outside the gene matches. The part of the CDR3 DNA that was read is TGTGCCAGCAGTACGGGGGGGAACCAAGACACCCAGTAC. Translated: CASSTGGNQDTQY. The whole CDR3 reads CASSTGGNQDTQYF.

Notes on this clone: The germline and genes are mouse ones. Incomplete CDR3 DNA: TGTGCCAGCAGTTGGACATATAGTGCAGAAACGCTGTAT. Translated: CASSWTYSAETLY. From start to end, the CDR3 is CASSWTYSAETLYF. The chain recombines TRBV26 with TRBJ2-3, with a possible D match to TRBD1 (5 bases). The read ends 1 residue before the CDR3 terminus; that terminus is restored from the germline J gene. V was pared by 5 bases and J by 0 bases, with 9 bases between. This CDR3 spans 14 amino acids. Germline V gene lookup returns CDR1 KGHPV and CDR2 FQNQEV (reference sequence).

In the case of this clone: Germline and genes: mouse. The sequenced fragment ends 1 residue before the CDR3 boundary, so the rest is inferred from the germline J gene. The chain carries TRBV12-1 and TRBJ1-6; TRBD1 might be the D (6 bases). TRBJ1-6 is labeled an ORF, and its function is uncertain. Germline V CDR1 and CDR2: SGHSN, HYEKVE. Trimming took 2 bases from V and 10 from J, leaving 8 bases between them. The CDR3 has 12 amino acids. The part of the CDR3 DNA that was read is TGTGCCAGCTCTCAGGGACAATCGCCCCTCTAC. Translating it yields CASSQGQSPLY. The full CDR3 reads CASSQGQSPLYF.

By sample fraction, this clone is medium-sized. Here the gene names and germline are mouse. The read ends 1 residue before the CDR3 terminus; that terminus is restored from the germline J gene. The V and J genes are TRBV26 and TRBJ2-7, with 9 nucleotides matching TRBD1. V lost 3 bases to trimming and J lost 2 bases; unmatched junction nucleotides: 2. CDR3 size: 14 residues. Germline V gives CDR1 KGHPV, CDR2 FQNQEV (reference sequence). The sequenced CDR3 bases are TGTGCCAGCAGTCTCGGGACAGGGACCTATGAACAGTAC. This translates into CASSLGTGTYEQY. The entire CDR3 protein reads CASSLGTGTYEQYF.

Notes on this clone: Gene names are the mouse ones. The CDR3 end is not reached by the read, which stops 1 residue before it; the germline J gene fills it in. The rearrangement joins TRBV26 to TRBJ1-6; D is uncertain. TRBJ1-6 is known as an ORF, though its function is uncertain. The CDR3 has 14 residues. Germline V gene lookup returns CDR1 KGHPV and CDR2 FQNQEV (reference sequence). Trimming stripped 4 bases from V and 8 bases from J, with 12 bases between. This chain's CDR3 is CASSRAARHSPLYF. The DNA read from the CDR3 is TGTGCCAGCAGTCGAGCGGCGCGACATTCGCCCCTCTAC.

As for this clone: Mouse names are used for the genes. The read falls 1 residue short of the CDR3 end, and the missing part is taken from the germline J gene. This chain uses TRBV26 with TRBJ1-3; possible D gene TRBD1, 5 bases. This CDR3 is 14 amino acids long. Trimming removed 2 bases at V and 2 bases at J, with 7 bases between. The germline V gene encodes CDR1 KGHPV and CDR2 FQNQEV (reference sequence). CDR3 loop: CASSLVGAGNTLYF. CDR3 bases read: TGTGCCAGCAGTCTGGTGGGGGCTGGAAATACGCTCTAT.

As regards this clone: Mouse gene names and germline throughout. The DNA ends 1 residue before the CDR3 does, and the rest of the CDR3 is filled in from the germline J gene. The rearrangement uses TRBV17 and TRBJ1-3; D remains unclear. The CDR3 has 16 amino acids. Germline-derived CDR1 and CDR2 are MNHDT and YYDKIL. V shed 0 bases and J shed 0 bases, with 9 bases lying between them. Partial CDR3 DNA: TGTGCTAGCAGTAGAGATACAAGACCTTCTGGAAATACGCTCTAT. Its protein product is CASSRDTRPSGNTLY. The full-length CDR3 reads as CASSRDTRPSGNTLYF.

There are a few counts of this clone. Mouse names are used for the genes. The read is 1 residue too short to cover the CDR3 end, so that end is filled in from the germline J gene. This chain connects TRBV31 to TRBJ2-7, with 7 nucleotides matching TRBD2. This CDR3 is built from 15 residues. Looked up from germline, CDR1 is GKSSPN and CDR2 is SITVG. V lost 0 bases to trimming and J lost 0 bases; unmatched junction nucleotides: 5. The CDR3 protein is CAWSLGWGSSYEQYF. The DNA read from the CDR3 is TGTGCCTGGAGTCTAGGCTGGGGGAGCTCCTATGAACAGTAC. Variable domain in full (rest from reference TRBV31 and TRBJ2-7): AQTIHQWPVAEIKAVGSPLSLGCTIKGKSSPNLYWYWQATGGTLQQLFYSITVGQVESVVQLNLSASRPKDDQFILSTEKLLLSHSGFYLCAWSLGWGSSYEQYFGPGTRLTVL.

In the case of this clone: Genes and germline are mouse. The read terminates 1 residue before the CDR3 end, so the remaining end is supplied by the germline J gene. This chain connects TRBV3 to TRBJ2-4; TRBD2 aligns across 10 bases. The length of the CDR3 is 16 residues. With 5 bases clipped from V and 1 base from J, the junction kept 6 bases outside the gene matches. Germline loops: CDR1 SNHLY, CDR2 FYNGKV (reference sequence). The CDR3 loop is CASSPWGGAGQNTLYF. The part of the CDR3 DNA that was read is TGTGCCAGCAGCCCCTGGGGGGGCGCTGGTCAAAACACCTTGTAC.

This clone has just a few counts. Germline and genes here are mouse. With the read ending 1 residue before the CDR3 end, the germline J gene is used to fill in that end. The chain couples TRBV26 to TRBJ2-3; no clear D. Looked up from germline, CDR1 is KGHPV and CDR2 is FQNQEV (reference sequence). This CDR3 region has 14 residues. Deletions cut 2 bases from V and 0 bases from J, with 6 bases between. The CDR3 spells CASSLPTSAETLYF. The part of the CDR3 DNA that was read is TGTGCCAGCAGTCTGCCGACTAGTGCAGAAACGCTGTAT.

By frequency in the sample, this clone is medium-sized. Gene names are the mouse ones. The missing CDR3 end, 1 residue past where the read stops, is filled in from the germline J gene. This sequence joins TRBV26 and TRBJ1-4, with D unclear. The CDR3 consists of 12 residues. Germline V gene sequence: CDR1 KGHPV, CDR2 FQNQEV (reference sequence). V shed 2 bases and J shed 7 bases, with 5 bases lying between them. The covered CDR3 bases are TGTGCCAGCAGTCTGGACGGCGAAAGATTATTT. It specifies CASSLDGERLF. The full CDR3 protein reads CASSLDGERLFF.